The clone carrying this T cell receptor (beta chain) was observed at least ten times. Time point here: newly diagnosed GD, antithyroid drugs for less than 3 months. Following extraction of RNA from PBMCs, that RNA was used to make the TCR library. These data are taken from a study of regulatory T cells in long-lasting Graves disease. Arm-PCR of CDR3 regions and iRepertoire HTBI primers were the basis on which TCR beta libraries were built. TCRdb analysed the multiplex PCR reads with MiXCR anew, one entry per CDR3 protein. The table shows hundreds of thousands of distinct CDR3 sequences, with 15% to 20% occurring only once. The CDR3 is made up of 14 amino acids. Trimming at V came to 0 bases and at J to 3 bases, leaving 2 bases not matched to a gene. In germline, CDR1 is SGHRS, CDR2 YFSETQ. These data also formed part of another study, on T cells in Graves' hyperthyroidism and ophthalmopathy.

V usage is TRBV5-1 and J usage is TRBJ2-7, with 8 nucleotides matching TRBD2. This TCR was sampled from a woman between 40 and 65 years old with Graves disease. Specimen: peripheral blood mononuclear cells (PBMCs), collected at new diagnosis, from a patient treated with antithyroid drugs. CDR3 DNA: TGCGCCAGCAGCTTGGGGACTAGCAACTACGAGCAGTACTTC. Its protein is CASSLGTSNYEQYF.